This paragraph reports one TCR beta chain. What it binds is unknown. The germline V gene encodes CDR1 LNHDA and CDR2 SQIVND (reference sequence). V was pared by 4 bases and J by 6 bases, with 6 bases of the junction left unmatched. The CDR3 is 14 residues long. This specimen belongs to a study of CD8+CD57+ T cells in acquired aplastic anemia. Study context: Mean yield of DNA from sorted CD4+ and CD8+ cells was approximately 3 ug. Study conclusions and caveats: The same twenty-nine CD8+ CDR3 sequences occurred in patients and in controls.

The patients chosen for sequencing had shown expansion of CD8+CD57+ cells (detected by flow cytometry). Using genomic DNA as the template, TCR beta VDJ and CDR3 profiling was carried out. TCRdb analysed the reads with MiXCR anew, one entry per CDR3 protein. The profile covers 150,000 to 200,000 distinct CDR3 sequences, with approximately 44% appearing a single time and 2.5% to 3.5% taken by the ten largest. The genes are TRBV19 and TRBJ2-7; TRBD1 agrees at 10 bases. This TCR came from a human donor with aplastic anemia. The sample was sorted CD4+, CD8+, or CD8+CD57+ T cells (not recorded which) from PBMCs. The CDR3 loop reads CASSNFRDRGEQYF. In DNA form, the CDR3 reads TGTGCCAGTAGTAACTTCCGGGACAGGGGCGAGCAGTACTTC.